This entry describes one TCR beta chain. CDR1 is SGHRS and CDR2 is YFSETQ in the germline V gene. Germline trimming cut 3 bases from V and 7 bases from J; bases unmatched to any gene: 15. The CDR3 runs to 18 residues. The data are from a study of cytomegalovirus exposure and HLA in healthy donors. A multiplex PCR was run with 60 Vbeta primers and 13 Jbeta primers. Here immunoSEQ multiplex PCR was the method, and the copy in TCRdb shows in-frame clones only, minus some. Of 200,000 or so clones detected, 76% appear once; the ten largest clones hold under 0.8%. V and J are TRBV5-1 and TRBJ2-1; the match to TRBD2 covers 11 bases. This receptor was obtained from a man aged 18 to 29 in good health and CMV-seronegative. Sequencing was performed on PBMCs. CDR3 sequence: CASSYFSSGRMDHNEQFF. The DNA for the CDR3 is TGCGCCAGCAGCTATTTCTCTAGCGGGAGGATGGACCATAATGAGCAGTTCTTC.